The rows below give T cell receptor beta chains drawn from one sample of a study of T cell responses to AZD1222 COVID-19 vaccine. The data were produced by immunoSEQ multiplex PCR, yet TCRdb's version contains in-frame clones alone and is incomplete. Of approximately 90,000 clones listed, about 87% are singletons. The sample was peripheral blood, taken on day 0 of AZD1222 vaccination. Every receptor here comes from an adult in good health. Both conserved end residues are part of each CDR3. D genes are given only for firm matches. Size is stated for part of the rows, as once, few or many counts, or as a class when the clone is expanded.

j_call d_call clone_size v_call cdr3_nt cdr3_aa
TRBJ2-1 TRBD2 - TRBV3-1/TRBV3-2 TGTGCCAGCAGCCAAACTAGCGGGAGTAACGCCTACAATGAGCAGTTCTTC CASSQTSGSNAYNEQFF
TRBJ2-7 TRBD1 - TRBV5-1 TGCGCCAGCAGGAAAGACAGGGGCTGGTACGAGCAGTACTTC CASRKDRGWYEQYF
TRBJ2-2 TRBD1 - TRBV7-7 TGTGCTAGCAGCTCGCCGGGACAGGGTAAAACCGGGGAGCTGTTTTTT CASSSPGQGKTGELFF
TRBJ2-7 - - TRBV14 TGTGCCAGCAGCCTATCCGGGACGTACTTCTCCCAGGGGCAGTACTTC CASSLSGTYFSQGQYF
TRBJ1-1 - - TRBV25-1 TGTGCCAGCAGAACACTAATTGAAGCTTTCTTT CASRTLIEAFF
TRBJ2-1 - - TRBV5-1 TGCGCCAGCAGCTTGGTTCCCACCAATGAGCAGTTCTTC CASSLVPTNEQFF
TRBJ1-5 - - TRBV6-2/TRBV6-3 TGTGCCAGCAGTTATGGGGCGAGGAATCAGCCCCAGCATTTT CASSYGARNQPQHF
TRBJ2-3 - - TRBV3-1/TRBV3-2 TGTGCCAGCAGCCAAGGCCCGGGAGACGTCGATACGCAGTATTTT CASSQGPGDVDTQYF
TRBJ2-5 - - TRBV7-8 TGTGCCAGCAGCCCCGACCTCATCGGGGCGGAATACCAAGAGACCCAGTACTTC CASSPDLIGAEYQETQYF
TRBJ1-1 TRBD1 - TRBV5-4 TGTGCCAGCAGCTTACCGGGACAGGGGGCGCTCGGTGAAGCTTTCTTT CASSLPGQGALGEAFF
TRBJ2-1 - - TRBV3-1/TRBV3-2 TGTGCCAGCAGCCAAGAGACGAGACTAGTTCCCAATGAGCAGTTCTTC CASSQETRLVPNEQFF
TRBJ1-6 - - TRBV30 TGTGCCTGGAGAGGACAGATTAATTCACCCCTCCACTTT CAWRGQINSPLHF
TRBJ2-5 TRBD2 - TRBV4-1 TGCGCCAGCAGCCAAGAATGGACTAGCGGGAACCTAGAGACCCAGTACTTC CASSQEWTSGNLETQYF
TRBJ1-2 TRBD1 - TRBV4-2 TGTGCCAGCAGCCTTTACGAACAGGGGGGCTATGGCTACACCTTC CASSLYEQGGYGYTF
TRBJ2-7 TRBD2 - TRBV18 TGTGCCAGCTCACCCCCGGGACTAGCGGCCATCTACGAGCAGTACTTC CASSPPGLAAIYEQYF
TRBJ2-7 TRBD2 - TRBV5-4 TGTGCCAGCAGCCCGCGGACTAGCGGGGATTACGAGCAGTACTTC CASSPRTSGDYEQYF
TRBJ2-7 TRBD2 - TRBV7-6 TGTGCCAGCAGCTTATACCAAGCGGGAGGGCCCTACGAGCAGTACTTC CASSLYQAGGPYEQYF
TRBJ2-5 TRBD2 - TRBV27 TGTGCCAGCAGTTTAGGTGGGGGGGTCACCTACCAAGAGACCCAGTACTTC CASSLGGGVTYQETQYF
TRBJ1-1 - - TRBV13 TGTGCCAGCAGTCGCCGGGACACCCTCACTGAAGCTTTCTTT CASSRRDTLTEAFF
TRBJ2-2 - few TRBV5-1 TGCGCCAGCAGCTTGACAGCTGTCGCGAACACCGGGGAGCTGTTTTTT CASSLTAVANTGELFF
TRBJ1-2 - - TRBV6-5 TGTGCCAGCAGGGAGAGACAGTCCTATGGCTACACCTTC CASRERQSYGYTF
TRBJ1-5 - - TRBV19 TGTGCCAGTAGTATGAAGGGCACAACCAATAATCAGCCCCAGCATTTT CASSMKGTTNNQPQHF
TRBJ2-7 TRBD2 - TRBV19 TGTGCCAGTAGGGCAAACTGGGCGGGAGGCGCCTACGAGCAGTACTTC CASRANWAGGAYEQYF
TRBJ1-5 TRBD1 - TRBV6-5 TGTGCCAGCAGTTACTCCGGACAGGGTAGCCAGCCCCAGCATTTT CASSYSGQGSQPQHF
TRBJ1-2 - - TRBV5-4 TGTGCCAGCAGCTTGGCCGGTCTCTATGGCTACACCTTC CASSLAGLYGYTF
TRBJ1-6 - few TRBV30 TGTGCCTGGGGCCACCTGGACAGAGAAAATTCACCCCTCCACTTT CAWGHLDRENSPLHF
TRBJ2-2 TRBD1 - TRBV5-1 TGCGCCAGCAGCTTAACTGGGACAGCGAACACCGGGGAGCTGTTTTTT CASSLTGTANTGELFF
TRBJ1-1 - - TRBV6-5 TGTGCCAGCAGTTACAGTACCCAGGGGTTTAACACTGAAGCTTTCTTT CASSYSTQGFNTEAFF
TRBJ1-1 - - TRBV5-6 TGTGCCAGCAGCTTGGGATCCTCCAGACTAAAAGAAGCTTTCTTT CASSLGSSRLKEAFF
TRBJ1-3 - - TRBV15 TGTGCCACCAGCAGAGATCCTACCACGGACACCATATATTTT CATSRDPTTDTIYF
TRBJ2-2 TRBD1 - TRBV5-1 TGCGCCAGCAGCTGGACAGGGAGAGGTACCGGGGAGCTGTTTTTT CASSWTGRGTGELFF
TRBJ2-7 TRBD1 once TRBV12-5 TGTGCTAGTGGCCCGGGACAGGGCTTTTACGAGCAGTACTTC CASGPGQGFYEQYF
TRBJ1-3 - - TRBV9 TGTGCCAGCAGCGTAGGGGCCTCTGGAAACACCATATATTTT CASSVGASGNTIYF
TRBJ1-4 TRBD1 - TRBV2 TGTGCCAGCAGTGTGGGACAGTTGAATGAAAAACTGTTTTTT CASSVGQLNEKLFF
TRBJ1-3 - - TRBV7-9 TGTGCCAGCTCGACCGGAGGGACCAGGACCCGAAACACCATATATTTT CASSTGGTRTRNTIYF
TRBJ1-2 - - TRBV27 TGTGCCAGCAGTTTAACCCCCCCCCTAGGAGGGATCCCTAAGTATGGCTACACCTTC CASSLTPPLGGIPKYGYTF
TRBJ2-7 TRBD1 once TRBV18 TGTGCCAGCTCACCAGACAGGGTGGGAGCCTACGAGCAGTACTTC CASSPDRVGAYEQYF
TRBJ2-2 - - TRBV18 TGTGCCAGCTCACCCCGAATAGACACATCCGGGGAGCTGTTTTTT CASSPRIDTSGELFF
TRBJ2-1 TRBD2 once TRBV18 TGTGCCAGCTCACCCAGCGGGAGAGGTATGGATGAGCAGTTCTTC CASSPSGRGMDEQFF
TRBJ2-3 - - TRBV27 TGTGCCAGCAGTTTTAATGGTGTTAGCACAGATACGCAGTATTTT CASSFNGVSTDTQYF
TRBJ1-1 - few TRBV2 TGTGCCAGCAGTGGGCGGGCCGGTACTGAAGCTTTCTTT CASSGRAGTEAFF
TRBJ2-3 - - TRBV5-1 TGCGCCAGCACCACCCGTCCCGGGACTTTCACAGATACGCAGTATTTT CASTTRPGTFTDTQYF
TRBJ1-1 - - TRBV20-1 TGCAGTGTTGGTACTGAAGCTTTCTTT CSVGTEAFF
TRBJ2-3 - - TRBV6-6 TGTGCCAGCATGGACAAGTTCACAGATACGCAGTATTTT CASMDKFTDTQYF
TRBJ2-3 TRBD1 - TRBV10-3 TGTGCCACAAGGACAGGCAGCACAGATACGCAGTATTTT CATRTGSTDTQYF
TRBJ1-6 - - TRBV6-5 TGTGCCAGCACAAATGGGGGGTCGGGTAATTCACCCCTCCACTTT CASTNGGSGNSPLHF
TRBJ2-7 TRBD2 - TRBV18 TGTGCCAGCTCACTTACCGGGACTAGCGGGAGCTACGAGCAGTACTTC CASSLTGTSGSYEQYF
TRBJ1-1 - - TRBV18 TGTGCCAGCTCACCACGAGGGCAACAGAACACTGAAGCTTTCTTT CASSPRGQQNTEAFF
TRBJ2-3 TRBD2 - TRBV19 TGTGCCAGTAGTGGGACTAGCGGTACCACAGATACGCAGTATTTT CASSGTSGTTDTQYF
TRBJ2-6 - - TRBV3-1/TRBV3-2 TGTGCCAGCAGCCAGGATTTCGGGGTCCGCTCTGGGGCCAACGTCCTGACTTTC CASSQDFGVRSGANVLTF
TRBJ1-1 - - TRBV18 TGTGCCAGCTCCCCCGGGGGGAGAGTTGGATCTGAAGCTTTCTTT CASSPGGRVGSEAFF
TRBJ1-2 - - TRBV28 TGTGCCACCAGAGGGGGTGGTGCTGTTGGCTACACCTTC CATRGGGAVGYTF
TRBJ1-1 - - TRBV19 TGTGCCAGTAGTATCCTGGGATACACTGAAGCTTTCTTT CASSILGYTEAFF
TRBJ1-5 TRBD1 - TRBV25-1 TGTGCCAGCAGTGGGACAGGGATTGACAATCAGCCCCAGCATTTT CASSGTGIDNQPQHF
TRBJ1-1 TRBD1 - TRBV19 TGTGCCAGTAGTACCACAGGGGGCCCAAGAATCGAAGCTTTCTTT CASSTTGGPRIEAFF
TRBJ2-1 - - TRBV19 TGTGCCAGTTCTGACCTTGGCAATGAGCAGTTCTTC CASSDLGNEQFF
TRBJ2-5 - - TRBV28 TGTGCCAGCAGAAATGGGTGGAAAGAGACCCAGTACTTC CASRNGWKETQYF
TRBJ1-5 - - TRBV19 TGTGCCAGTAGTATAGGCGGGTCCTTCAATCAGCCCCAGCATTTT CASSIGGSFNQPQHF
TRBJ2-1 TRBD2 once TRBV11-2 TGTGCCAGCAGTCGTGGGACTAGCGTTTACAATGAGCAGTTCTTC CASSRGTSVYNEQFF
TRBJ1-1 - - TRBV5-1 TGCGCCAGCAGCTTGGATGCGAGGGGAACAAACACTGAAGCTTTCTTT CASSLDARGTNTEAFF